This T cell receptor beta chain was sequenced during a study of T cell clonotyping in hematopoietic cell transplantation. A word on this clone: What it recognizes is unknown.

The protocol was immunoSEQ multiplex PCR, while the TCRdb copy is restricted to in-frame clones and leaves out a portion. Among 2,000 to 2,500 clones listed, over 90% were seen once. Study results and limitations: After transplant, recipient diversity fell while pathologically expanded clonotypes grew through day 180. Without cell sorting, CD4 versus CD8 contributions remain unresolved. At the given depth, recipient repertoires were over 95% de novo clonotypes.

The clonotype was recovered from a man aged 45-65 years in good health. Some clones in this sample may be carry-over from other donors' samples. The sequenced sample consisted of peripheral blood mononuclear cells.

The CDR3 DNA reads TGTGCCAGCAGTTACAATTGGGGGTCGAACACTGAAGCTTTCTTT. Translated: CASSYNWGSNTEAFF. The gene calls are TRBV6-5 and TRBJ1-1, with D tentatively TRBD1 (5 bases). In germline, CDR1 is MNHEY, CDR2 SVGAGI. Trimming removed 2 bases at V and 1 base at J, with 11 bases between. CDR3 length: 15 residues.